These T cell receptor beta chains were read from a single sample in a study of blood T cells in healthy people across ages. TCRdb redid the calling of the 5' RACE reads with MiXCR, one entry per CDR3 protein. The sample has hundreds of thousands of distinct CDR3 sequences, roughly 25% seen once. These same data were also listed under a study on T cells of mothers and their children.

What was sequenced was blood. The receptors were sampled from a boy aged 5 to 17 in good health. Both conserved end residues are part of each CDR3. The D gene is left open where the match is weak. The size of a clone is reported for some rows only, either as once, few or many, or as a class for expanded clones.

j_call v_call d_call clone_size cdr3_nt cdr3_aa
TRBJ1-5 TRBV4-1 - few TGCGCCAGCAGCCTCTCCGGCAGAACCTCTTATAGCAATCAGCCCCAGCATTTT CASSLSGRTSYSNQPQHF
TRBJ2-1 TRBV20-1 TRBD2 few TGCAGTGCTAGGACTAGCGGGAACAATGAGCAGTTCTTC CSARTSGNNEQFF
TRBJ2-7 TRBV11-2 - few TGTGCCAGCAGCTTAGTGAGGGTACCCTACGAGCAGTACTTC CASSLVRVPYEQYF
TRBJ1-1 TRBV5-1 - few TGCGCCAGCAGCTTGGCCCAGAACATGAACACTGAAGCTTTCTTT CASSLAQNMNTEAFF
TRBJ1-4 TRBV27 TRBD1 - TGTGCCAGCAGTAAAGGCGGGGACAGACTGCTTTTT CASSKGGDRLLF
TRBJ1-4 TRBV7-9 - - TGTGCCAGCACCGAGGAAAGAACTGAAAAACTGTTTTTT CASTEERTEKLFF
TRBJ1-4 TRBV4-1 - - TGCGCCAGCAGCCACCCCCTGGGGACGGAAAAACTGTTTTTT CASSHPLGTEKLFF
TRBJ1-1 TRBV27 - - TGTGCCAGCAGTTTATATTATCCTCGATACACTGAAGCTTTCTTT CASSLYYPRYTEAFF
TRBJ2-5 TRBV29-1 TRBD2 - TGCAGCGTCGATCTCCGGGGGGTAGGCGAGACCCAGTACTTC CSVDLRGVGETQYF
TRBJ1-3 TRBV4-1 - - TGCGCCAGCAGCCAAGGATACGGAAACACCATATATTTT CASSQGYGNTIYF
TRBJ2-5 TRBV4-3 - - TGCGCCAGCAGCCAAGATCAGGTTATCGGGGAGACCCAGTACTTC CASSQDQVIGETQYF
TRBJ2-1 TRBV7-2 - many TGTGCCAGCAGCTTAGTTTTCGGGGATGAGCAGTTCTTC CASSLVFGDEQFF
TRBJ2-6 TRBV7-6 - few TGTGCCAGCAGCTCCAACAGGGTATTGGAACCCTCTGGGGCCAACGTCCTGACTTTC CASSSNRVLEPSGANVLTF
TRBJ1-2 TRBV3-1 - - TGTGCCAGCAGCTACGAGGGGGGCTACACCTTC CASSYEGGYTF
TRBJ1-4 TRBV2 - few TGTGCCAGCACGGGCAGCCAAGATGAAAAACTGTTTTTT CASTGSQDEKLFF
TRBJ2-7 TRBV4-3 - - TGCGCCAGCAGCAATCGGCGGGGATACGAGCAGTACTTC CASSNRRGYEQYF
TRBJ2-7 TRBV10-3 - - TGTGCCGCAAGACGGGCCCGAGACGCTTACGAGCAGTACTTC CAARRARDAYEQYF
TRBJ2-1 TRBV10-3 - - TGTGCCATCGGCGAGAGCTCCTACAATGAGCAGTTCTTC CAIGESSYNEQFF
TRBJ2-6 TRBV12-5 - few TGTGCTAGTGGTTTCCAATTCGACAGATCAGGGGCCAACGTCCTGACTTTC CASGFQFDRSGANVLTF
TRBJ2-3 TRBV6-2/TRBV6-3 TRBD1 few TGTGCCAGCAGTTACTCGATTACAGGGGTTATCACAGATACGCAGTATTTT CASSYSITGVITDTQYF
TRBJ1-2 TRBV4-2 - few TGTGCCAGCAGCCAAGATATTGAGGGCTATGGCTACACCTTC CASSQDIEGYGYTF
TRBJ2-3 TRBV7-2 TRBD1 few TGTGCCAGCAGCACCGGGACAGTCACAGATACGCAGTATTTT CASSTGTVTDTQYF
TRBJ2-7 TRBV3-1 TRBD2 - TGTGCCGGCAGCCCGTTCCCAGCGGGGGACTACTACGAGCAGTACTTC CAGSPFPAGDYYEQYF
TRBJ1-1 TRBV12-3/TRBV12-4 - - TGTGCCAGCAGTCCAGGGGTCTACACTGAAGCTTTCTTT CASSPGVYTEAFF
TRBJ2-7 TRBV9 TRBD1 few TGTGCCAGCAGCGCCGCCGGGACAGGGGATGTGAGCGAGCAGTACTTC CASSAAGTGDVSEQYF
TRBJ2-1 TRBV29-1 TRBD2 - TGCAGCGTTGAAAGAGCGGGAGATCCCACCAATGAGCAGTTCTTC CSVERAGDPTNEQFF
TRBJ2-1 TRBV5-1 TRBD2 - TGCGCCAGCAGCCCAACGGTACTAGCGAACCCCAATGAGCAGTTCTTC CASSPTVLANPNEQFF
TRBJ2-5 TRBV2 - - TGTGCCAGCAGCCCATGGCAGGGACCTTTGCAAGAGACCCAGTACTTC CASSPWQGPLQETQYF